A selection of T cell receptor beta chains follows, all from one sample in a study of tumor-infiltrating lymphocytes in localized non-small cell lung cancer. Method: immunoSEQ multiplex PCR; TCRdb's copy keeps in-frame clones and lacks some. The sample lists about 3,600 clones; 79% were seen once. The sample taken for sequencing was uninvolved lung tissue not adjacent to the tumor. The receptors come from a human donor with non-small cell lung cancer. CDR3s include the opening cysteine and the closing phenylalanine or tryptophan. Fields, in order: V gene, D gene, CDR3 protein. The D gene is left open where the match is weak.

V: TRBV6-6; D: .; CDR3: CASSYPQAGAKNIQYF
V: TRBV29-1; D: .; CDR3: CSVEDREGTDTQYF
V: TRBV10-1; D: .; CDR3: CASSESRSHGYTF
V: TRBV5-6; D: .; CDR3: CASSLGWGTQETQYF
V: TRBV6-1; D: .; CDR3: CASSEAWSTLNEQFF
V: TRBV19; D: TRBD1; CDR3: CASSIDLGTGVLESPLHF
V: TRBV5-6; D: .; CDR3: CASSFDPGRGVLREQYF
V: TRBV9; D: TRBD1; CDR3: CASSTGQGTNYGYTF
V: TRBV9; D: .; CDR3: CASSVGHSYEQYF
V: TRBV5-4; D: .; CDR3: CASSLNGRTSEQYF
V: TRBV12-2; D: .; CDR3: CASHIPPALAGCNTGELFF
V: TRBV2; D: .; CDR3: CASSGTPYNEQFF
V: TRBV10-3; D: .; CDR3: CAISSSPGASGANVLTF
V: TRBV10-3; D: .; CDR3: CAISVQSRGYTF
V: TRBV5-1; D: .; CDR3: CASSLVRPDQETQYF
V: TRBV5-1; D: TRBD1; CDR3: CASSRAGDSYNEQFF
V: TRBV19; D: .; CDR3: CAGGGQDQPQHF
V: TRBV5-4; D: .; CDR3: CASSLGAGTAVSAVFF
V: TRBV21-1; D: .; CDR3: CASSKRWRTGFF
V: TRBV18; D: .; CDR3: CASSHRGLNYGYTF
V: TRBV14; D: .; CDR3: CASSVDQETQYF
V: TRBV2; D: .; CDR3: CASSESGPKADTQYF
V: TRBV10-3; D: .; CDR3: CAIRDPRKASTEAFF
V: TRBV7-9; D: .; CDR3: CASSLGVDTDPLGYGYTF
V: TRBV7-2; D: .; CDR3: CASSSPVSFSETQYF
V: TRBV27; D: TRBD1; CDR3: CASRHLLGRGILGQPQHF
V: TRBV5-6; D: .; CDR3: CASSLVRQGFMNTEAFF
V: TRBV18; D: .; CDR3: CASSPPVSQGWDNEQFF
V: TRBV7-2; D: .; CDR3: CASSWYSSNTEAFF
V: TRBV5-6; D: TRBD1; CDR3: CASSTGTDLYTEAFF
V: TRBV9; D: TRBD1; CDR3: CASSVVMDRAPNSPLHF
V: TRBV6-5; D: TRBD2; CDR3: CASSFGRGGHNEQFF
V: TRBV4-1; D: .; CDR3: CASSQDYSLSNQPQHF
V: TRBV19; D: .; CDR3: CTGHWGAANEKLFF
V: TRBV4-2; D: TRBD2; CDR3: CASSQDRGAGGGYEQYF
V: TRBV30; D: TRBD2; CDR3: CAWSRLAGFGEQETQYF
V: TRBV5-1; D: .; CDR3: CASSLEGSEAFF